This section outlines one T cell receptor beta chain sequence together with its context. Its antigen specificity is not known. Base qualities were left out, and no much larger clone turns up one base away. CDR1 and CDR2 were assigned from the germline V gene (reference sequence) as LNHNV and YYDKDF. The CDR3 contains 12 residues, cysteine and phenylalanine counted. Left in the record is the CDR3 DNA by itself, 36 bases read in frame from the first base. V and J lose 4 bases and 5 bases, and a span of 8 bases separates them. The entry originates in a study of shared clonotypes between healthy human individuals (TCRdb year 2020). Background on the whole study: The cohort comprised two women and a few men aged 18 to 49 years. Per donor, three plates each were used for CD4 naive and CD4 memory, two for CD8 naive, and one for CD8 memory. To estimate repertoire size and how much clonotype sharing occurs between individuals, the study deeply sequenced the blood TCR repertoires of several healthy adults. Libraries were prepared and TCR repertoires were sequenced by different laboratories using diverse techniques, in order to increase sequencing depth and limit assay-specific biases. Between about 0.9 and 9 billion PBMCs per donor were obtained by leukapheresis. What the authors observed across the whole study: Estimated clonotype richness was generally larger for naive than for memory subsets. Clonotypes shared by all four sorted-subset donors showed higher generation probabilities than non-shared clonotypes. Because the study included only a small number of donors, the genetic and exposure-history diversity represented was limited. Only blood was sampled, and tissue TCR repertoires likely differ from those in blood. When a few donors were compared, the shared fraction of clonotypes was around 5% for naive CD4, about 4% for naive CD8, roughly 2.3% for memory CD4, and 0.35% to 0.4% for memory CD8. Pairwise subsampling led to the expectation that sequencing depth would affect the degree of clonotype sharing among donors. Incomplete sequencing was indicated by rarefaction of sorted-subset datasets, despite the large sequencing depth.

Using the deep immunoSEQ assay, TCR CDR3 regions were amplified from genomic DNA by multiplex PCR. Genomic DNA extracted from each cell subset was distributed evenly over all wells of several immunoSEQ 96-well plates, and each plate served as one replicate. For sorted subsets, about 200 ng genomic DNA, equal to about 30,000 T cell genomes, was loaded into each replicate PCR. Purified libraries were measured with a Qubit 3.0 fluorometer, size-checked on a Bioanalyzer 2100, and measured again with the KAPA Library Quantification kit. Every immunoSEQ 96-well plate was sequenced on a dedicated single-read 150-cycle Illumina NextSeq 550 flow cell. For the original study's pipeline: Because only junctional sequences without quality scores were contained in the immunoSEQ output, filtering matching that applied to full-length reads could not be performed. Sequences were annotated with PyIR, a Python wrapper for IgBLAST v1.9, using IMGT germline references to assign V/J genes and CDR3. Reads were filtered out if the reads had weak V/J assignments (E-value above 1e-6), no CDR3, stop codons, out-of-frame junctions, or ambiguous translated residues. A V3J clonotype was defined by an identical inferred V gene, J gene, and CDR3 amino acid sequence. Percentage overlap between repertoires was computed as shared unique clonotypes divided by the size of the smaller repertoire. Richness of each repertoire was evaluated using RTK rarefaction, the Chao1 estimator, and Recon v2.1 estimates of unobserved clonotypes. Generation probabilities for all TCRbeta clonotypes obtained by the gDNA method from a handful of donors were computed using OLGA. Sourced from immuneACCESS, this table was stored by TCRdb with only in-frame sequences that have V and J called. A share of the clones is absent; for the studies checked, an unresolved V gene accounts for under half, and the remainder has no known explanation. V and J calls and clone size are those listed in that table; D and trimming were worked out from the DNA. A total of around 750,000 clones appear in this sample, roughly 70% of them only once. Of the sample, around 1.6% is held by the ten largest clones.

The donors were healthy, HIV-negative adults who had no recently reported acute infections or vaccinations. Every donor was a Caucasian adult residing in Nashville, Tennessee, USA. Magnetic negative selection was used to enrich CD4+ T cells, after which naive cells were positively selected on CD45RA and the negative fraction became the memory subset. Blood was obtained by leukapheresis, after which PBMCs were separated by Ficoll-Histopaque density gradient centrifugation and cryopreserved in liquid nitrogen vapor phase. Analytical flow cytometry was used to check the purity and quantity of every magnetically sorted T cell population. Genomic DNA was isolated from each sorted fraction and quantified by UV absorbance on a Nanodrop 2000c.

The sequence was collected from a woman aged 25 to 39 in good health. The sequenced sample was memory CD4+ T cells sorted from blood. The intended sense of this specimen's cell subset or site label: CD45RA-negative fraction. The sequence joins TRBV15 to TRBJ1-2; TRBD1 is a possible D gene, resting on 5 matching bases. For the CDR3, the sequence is CATSTDRYGYTF. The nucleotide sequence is TGTGCCACCAGCACTGACAGATATGGCTACACCTTC.